A single sample gave rise to the 13 T cell receptor beta chains below, sequenced in a study of molecular identifiers for immune sequencing clone quantification. From the PCR reads, TCRdb called clonotypes with MiXCR, one entry per CDR3 protein. The profile shows 300,000 to 400,000 distinct CDR3 sequences, 20% to 25% of them singletons. Sequenced: naive CD8+ T cells from blood, with Jurkat cell RNA spiked in. As to subset: FACS-sorted CD8+CD4-CCR7+CD45RA+ naive T cells. These receptor sequences come from a human donor in good health. Some libraries in this study had Jurkat cell RNA spiked in.

The chain joins TRBV27 to TRBJ1-4; 7 positions match TRBD1. The CDR3 spans 15 residues. With V trimmed by 0 bases and J by 8 bases, 6 bases remained unmatched. Germline CDR1 reads MNHEY; CDR2 reads SMNVEV (reference sequence). The CDR3 here is CASSLSTGFREKLFF. As DNA, the CDR3 is TGTGCCAGCAGTTTATCGACAGGGTTTCGAGAAAAACTGTTTTTT.

This clonotype was counted many times. This chain connects TRBV28 to TRBJ2-3, with 8 nucleotides matching TRBD2. This CDR3 spans 14 amino acids. Trimming removed 8 bases from V and 5 bases from J; junction bases left unmatched: 9. From germline, CDR1 is MDHEN and CDR2 SYDVKM. CDR3 DNA sequence: TGTGCCAGCGGGACTAGAAGTTTAAGAGATACGCAGTATTTT. Translating it yields CASGTRSLRDTQYF.

The genes are TRBV30 and TRBJ2-3; 8 bases are a match to TRBD2. Germline values: CDR1 GTSNPN, CDR2 SVGIG (reference sequence). The CDR3 totals 15 residues. Losses at the gene ends were 0 bases for V and 5 bases for J; bases not matched to a gene: 7. The CDR3 DNA follows: TGTGCCTGGAGTGTTGTCGGGGGGGCGGTAGATACGCAGTATTTT. As protein: CAWSVVGGAVDTQYF.

This clonotype was detected ten times or more. V usage is TRBV28 and J usage is TRBJ2-5; 9 bases line up with TRBD2. The germline V gene has CDR1 MDHEN and CDR2 SYDVKM. CDR3 size: 12 residues. The trim removed 8 bases at V and 14 bases at J, leaving 12 bases unmatched. Here the CDR3 reads CASAAGGAVRYF. In nucleotides, the CDR3 is TGTGCCAGCGCCGCGGGGGGGGCCGTACGATACTTC.

Points on this clonotype: A clone one base away is much larger, so this may be a read error. The chain joins TRBV5-3 to TRBJ2-4, with D tentatively TRBD2 (6 bases). TRBV5-3 qualifies as an ORF whose function is uncertain. The CDR3 is made up of 13 amino acids. DNA of the CDR3: TGTGCCAGCAGCTTGGAGGGCGCGGGGTATCAGTACTTC. Amino acids: CASSLEGAGYQYF.

This clonotype was counted ten times or more. The genes are TRBV2 and TRBJ2-1; 13 bases match TRBD2. Looked up from germline, CDR1 is SNHLY and CDR2 is FYNNEI. J lost 9 bases, V lost 6 bases, and 8 bases had no gene match. The CDR3 sequence is 15 residues long. The CDR3 loop is CASRERTSGSGEQFF. DNA for the CDR3: TGTGCCAGCAGGGAACGGACTAGCGGGAGCGGTGAGCAGTTCTTC.

V gene TRBV5-3 combines with J gene TRBJ2-3; TRBD2 matches 12 bases. Being an ORF, TRBV5-3 has a function that is uncertain. The CDR3 length is 14 residues. The J segment lost 5 bases and the V segment lost 8 bases, leaving 6 bases of the junction unmatched. The CDR3: CASGLAGGRDTQYF. CDR3 nucleotide sequence: TGTGCCAGCGGCCTAGCGGGGGGGCGAGATACGCAGTATTTT.

This clonotype was observed many times. This chain links TRBV13 with TRBJ2-5; D is possibly TRBD2 (5 bases). The V end lost 1 base, the J end lost 2 bases, and 11 bases lay between the germline ends. There are 15 residues in the CDR3. Germline-derived CDR1 and CDR2 are PRHDT and FYEKMQ (reference sequence). CDR3 in amino acids: CASSLEAADQETQYF. CDR3 bases: TGTGCCAGCAGCTTAGAAGCAGCGGATCAAGAGACCCAGTACTTC.

This chain links TRBV3-2 with TRBJ2-2. TRBV3-2 is a documented pseudogene. The CDR3 runs 17 residues. The CDR3 region has the DNA TGTGCCAGCAGCCAAGTAATTGAAGGAAATAACACCGGGGAGCTGTTTTTT. Translating it yields CASSQVIEGNNTGELFF.

This clonotype was counted at least ten times. The V call is TRBV12-3 or TRBV12-4, the J call TRBJ2-5; either TRBD1 or TRBD2 may supply D (5 bases each). Trimming took 1 base from V and 5 from J, leaving 20 bases between them. The CDR3 totals 17 residues. The CDR3 DNA follows: TGTGCCAGCAGTTTAGTGACGGGACCCCCCTTGGTGGAGACCCAGTACTTC. Translating it yields CASSLVTGPPLVETQYF.

This clonotype was detected ten times or more. This chain links TRBV30 with TRBJ1-2; weak D call: TRBD1 (5 bases). Trimming stripped 3 bases from V and 4 bases from J, with 9 bases between. Germline-derived CDR1 and CDR2 are GTSNPN and SVGIG (reference sequence). The CDR3 consists of 12 residues. CDR3 loop: CAWSGGGYGYTF. The CDR3, as DNA: TGTGCCTGGAGCGGGGGTGGCTATGGCTACACCTTC.

This clonotype was observed at least ten times. The V gene is TRBV2, the J gene TRBJ2-4, with 8 positions matching TRBD2. There are 14 residues in the CDR3. The junction had 5 bases not matched to a gene; V was cut back by 3 bases and J by 7 bases. Germline CDR1 is SNHLY and CDR2 is FYNNEI. This CDR3 reads CASSESGGRNIQYF. The CDR3, as DNA: TGTGCCAGCAGTGAGAGCGGGGGAAGGAACATTCAGTACTTC.

The CDR3 DNA reads TGTGCCAGCAGATTGCAACCGGGACAGTTTTCGAACGAGCAGTACTTC. Its translation: CASRLQPGQFSNEQYF. V is TRBV6-5 and J is TRBJ2-7; 7 positions match TRBD1. CDR3 length: 16 residues. Germline lookup yields CDR1 MNHEY and CDR2 SVGAGI. V was clipped by 6 bases and J by 5 bases; unmatched bases: 16.